The source of this TCR beta chain is a study of T cell responses to AZD1222 COVID-19 vaccine. Sequenced by immunoSEQ multiplex PCR; TCRdb stores in-frame clones only, minus some. Here the sample spans around 160,000 clones, around 88% being singletons. CDR3 size: 11 residues. Trimming stripped 3 bases from V and 12 bases from J, with 11 bases between. The TCR originated in an adult in good health. This specimen was peripheral blood, taken on day 0 of AZD1222 vaccination. This sequence joins TRBV12-3 or TRBV12-4 and TRBJ1-1; no definite D call. The CDR3 nucleotides are TGTGCCAGCAGTTTGGAGTCCTTCTCTTTCTTT. Protein product: CASSLESFSFF.